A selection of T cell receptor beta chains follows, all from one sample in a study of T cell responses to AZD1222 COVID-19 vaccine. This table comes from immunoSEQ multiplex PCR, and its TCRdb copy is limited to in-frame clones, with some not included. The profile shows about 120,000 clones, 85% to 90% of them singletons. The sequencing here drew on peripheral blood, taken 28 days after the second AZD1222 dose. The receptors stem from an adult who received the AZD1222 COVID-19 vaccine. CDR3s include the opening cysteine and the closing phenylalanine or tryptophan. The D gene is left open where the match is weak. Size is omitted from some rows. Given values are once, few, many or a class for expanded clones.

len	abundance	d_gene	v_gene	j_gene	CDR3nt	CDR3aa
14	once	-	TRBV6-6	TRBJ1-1	TGTGCCAGCAGCTCCGTCGTGGAGAACACTGAAGCTTTCTTT	CASSSVVENTEAFF
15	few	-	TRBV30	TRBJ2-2	TGTGCCTGGAGTGACCACCCGGACGGTCCCGGGGAGCTGTTTTTT	CAWSDHPDGPGELFF
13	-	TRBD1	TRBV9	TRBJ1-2	TGTGCCAGCAGCCTAACAGGGGGCTATGGCTACACCTTC	CASSLTGGYGYTF
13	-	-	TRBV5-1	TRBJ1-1	TGCGCCAGCAGCTTGGATGAATACAAAGAAGCTTTCTTT	CASSLDEYKEAFF
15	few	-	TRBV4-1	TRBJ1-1	TGCGCCAGCAGCCTCCTAGCAGGGGTGAACACTGAAGCTTTCTTT	CASSLLAGVNTEAFF
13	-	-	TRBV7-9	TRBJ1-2	TGTGCCAGCAGCGCCCAGGGGCCCTATGGCTACACCTTC	CASSAQGPYGYTF
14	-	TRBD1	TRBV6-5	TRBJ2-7	TGTGCCAGCAGTTTGGGGACAGGGGCCTACGAGCAGTACTTC	CASSLGTGAYEQYF
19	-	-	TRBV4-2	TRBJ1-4	TGTGCCAGCAGCCAAGATTGGGACCTCCTGACACCAACTAATGAAAAACTGTTTTTT	CASSQDWDLLTPTNEKLFF
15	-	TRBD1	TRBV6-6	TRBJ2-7	TGTGCCAGCAGTTACGCCGACAGGGGTTCTACCGAGCAGTACTTC	CASSYADRGSTEQYF
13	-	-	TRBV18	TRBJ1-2	TGTGCCAGCTCACCCGGGACTGATGAGGGCTACACCTTC	CASSPGTDEGYTF
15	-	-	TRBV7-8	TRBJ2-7	TGTGCCAGCCAACCGGCCCAGGGGCCCTCTTACGAGCAGTACTTC	CASQPAQGPSYEQYF
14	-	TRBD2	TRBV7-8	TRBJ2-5	TGTGCCAGCAGCCGAGCGGGGAACCAAGAGACCCAGTACTTC	CASSRAGNQETQYF